This T cell receptor beta chain comes out of a study of beta chain features in type 1 diabetes. Study information: Sorted cells, roughly 98,000,000 in number, were examined across all samples. Study-level findings and limits: TCRB CDR3s from Type 1 diabetes patients were moderately but significantly shorter in all four CD4+ subsets.

Sequencing targeted expressed TCRB transcripts, as all isolated RNA had been reverse transcribed. This table comes from immunoSEQ multiplex PCR, and its TCRdb copy is limited to in-frame clones, with some not included. The sample lists about 650,000 clones; 12% were seen once. V trimming: 5 bases; J trimming: 2 bases; junction bases outside the gene matches: 3. This CDR3 has 16 residues. In germline, CDR1 is SEHNR, CDR2 FQNEAQ (reference sequence). In this sample, this clone turned up a few times. Its matching antigen is unknown. This sequence originates from a young man with type 1 diabetes. Sequencing used naive CD4+ T cells from blood. This chain connects TRBV7-9 to TRBJ2-1; 13 bases line up with TRBD2. In DNA form, the CDR3 reads TGTGCCAGCAGCACCGGGACTAGCGGGGCCTACAATGAGCAGTTCTTC. Protein: CASSTGTSGAYNEQFF.